This record covers a single TCR beta chain. This sample was taken from a study of identical twins. TCRdb called the 5' RACE reads again in MiXCR, with one record for every CDR3 protein. The data hold 1.5 million to 2 million distinct CDR3 sequences, with 32% observed a single time. Sequencing was done on a sample of cord blood. This clonotype was sampled from a newborn girl in good health.

The CDR3 loop is CASSLADSSNSPLHF. The CDR3 nucleotides are TGCGCCAGCAGCTTGGCCGACAGCTCTAATTCACCCCTCCACTTT. The chain combines TRBV5-1 with TRBJ1-6; possibly TRBD1 for D (5 bases). Trimming pared 0 bases from V and 6 bases from J, leaving 10 bases between. CDR3 length: 15 amino acids. The V gene's germline CDR1 is SGHRS and CDR2 YFSETQ.